The clone carrying this TCR beta chain showed up just once. The antigen is undetermined. Specified time point: week 23, last vaccination. Doses comprised 300 ug of mutant IDH1 20-mer peptide each, plus topical imiquimod. Sequencing was performed with immunoSEQ multiplex PCR; in TCRdb, only in-frame clones are kept and a portion is missing. Of tens of thousands of clones in the sample, roughly 79% were seen once. CDR3 length: 14 amino acids. V dropped 1 base and J dropped 3; count of bases not matched to a gene: 0. Per the germline V gene, CDR1 is SGDLS and CDR2 is YYNGEE. The sample comes from a study of a mutant IDH1 vaccine in newly diagnosed glioma.

The source was PBMCs, collected from a glioma patient whose treatment included an IDH1 peptide vaccine. The chain uses TRBV9 and TRBJ1-4, with 7 bases matching TRBD1. The sequence was obtained from a woman aged 40 to 50 with glioma. Some clones in this sample may be carry-over from other donors' samples. The CDR3 is CASSVQGANEKLFF. In DNA form, the CDR3 reads TGTGCCAGCAGCGTACAGGGGGCTAATGAAAAACTGTTTTTT. Based on the CDR3 plus reference TRBV9 and TRBJ1-4, the full variable domain is DSGVTQTPKHLITATGQRVTLRCSPRSGDLSVYWYQQSLDQGLQFLIQYYNGEERAKGNILERFSAQQFPDLHSELNLSSLELGDSALYFCASSVQGANEKLFFGSGTQLSVL.